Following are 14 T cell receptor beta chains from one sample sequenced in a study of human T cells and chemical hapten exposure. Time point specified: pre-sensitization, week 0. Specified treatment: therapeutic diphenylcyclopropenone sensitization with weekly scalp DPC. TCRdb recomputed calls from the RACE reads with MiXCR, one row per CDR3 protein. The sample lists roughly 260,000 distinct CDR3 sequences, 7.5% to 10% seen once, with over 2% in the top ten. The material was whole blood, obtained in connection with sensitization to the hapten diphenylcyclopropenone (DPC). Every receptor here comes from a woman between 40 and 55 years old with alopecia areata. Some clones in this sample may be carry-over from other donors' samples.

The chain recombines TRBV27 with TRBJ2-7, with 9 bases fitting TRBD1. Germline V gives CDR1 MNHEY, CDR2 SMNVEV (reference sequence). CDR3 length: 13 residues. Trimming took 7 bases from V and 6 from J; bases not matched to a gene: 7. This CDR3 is CASKGQGNSEQYF. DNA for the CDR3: TGTGCCAGCAAGGGACAGGGTAACTCCGAGCAGTACTTC.

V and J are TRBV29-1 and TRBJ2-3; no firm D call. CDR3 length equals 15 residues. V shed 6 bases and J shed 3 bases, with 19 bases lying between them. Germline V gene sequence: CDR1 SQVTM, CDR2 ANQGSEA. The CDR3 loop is CSVPYGPLGTDTQYF. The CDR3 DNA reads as TGCAGCGTCCCGTATGGCCCCCTCGGGACAGATACGCAGTATTTT.

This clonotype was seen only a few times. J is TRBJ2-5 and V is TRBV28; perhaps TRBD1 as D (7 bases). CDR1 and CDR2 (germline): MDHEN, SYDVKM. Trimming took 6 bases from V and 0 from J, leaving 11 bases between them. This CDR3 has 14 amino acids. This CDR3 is CASRQGGYQETQYF. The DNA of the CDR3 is TGTGCCAGCAGGCAGGGGGGCTACCAAGAGACCCAGTACTTC.

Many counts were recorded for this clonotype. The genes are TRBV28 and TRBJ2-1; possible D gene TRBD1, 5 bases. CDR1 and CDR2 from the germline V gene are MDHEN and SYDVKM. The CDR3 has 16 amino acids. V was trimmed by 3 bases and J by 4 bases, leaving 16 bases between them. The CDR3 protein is CASSLFGQGAYNEQFF. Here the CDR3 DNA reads TGTGCCAGCAGTTTGTTTGGGCAGGGCGCTTACAATGAGCAGTTCTTC.

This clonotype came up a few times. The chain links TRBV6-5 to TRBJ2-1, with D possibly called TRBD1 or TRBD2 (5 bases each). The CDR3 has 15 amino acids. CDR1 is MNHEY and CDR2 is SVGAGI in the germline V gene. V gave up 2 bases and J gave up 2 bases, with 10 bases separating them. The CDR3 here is CASSYRDVAYNEQFF. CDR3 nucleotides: TGTGCCAGCAGTTACAGGGACGTAGCCTACAATGAGCAGTTCTTC.

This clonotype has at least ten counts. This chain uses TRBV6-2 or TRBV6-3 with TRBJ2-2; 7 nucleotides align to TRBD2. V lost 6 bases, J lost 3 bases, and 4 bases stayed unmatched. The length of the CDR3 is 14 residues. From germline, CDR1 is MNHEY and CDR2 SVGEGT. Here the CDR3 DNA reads TGTGCCAGCAGGCCCGGGGGGTACACCGGGGAGCTGTTTTTT. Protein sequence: CASRPGGYTGELFF.

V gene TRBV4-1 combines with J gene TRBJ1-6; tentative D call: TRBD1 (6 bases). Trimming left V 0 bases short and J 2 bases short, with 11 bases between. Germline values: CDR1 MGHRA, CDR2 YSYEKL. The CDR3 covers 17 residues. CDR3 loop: CASSQDPSGAYNSPLHF. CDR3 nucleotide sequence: TGCGCCAGCAGCCAAGATCCTTCAGGGGCCTATAATTCACCCCTCCACTTT.

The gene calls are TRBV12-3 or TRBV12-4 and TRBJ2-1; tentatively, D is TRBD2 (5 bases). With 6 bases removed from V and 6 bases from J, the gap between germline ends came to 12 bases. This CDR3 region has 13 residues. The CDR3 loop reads CASRSGNFNEQFF. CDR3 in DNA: TGTGCCAGCAGGTCGGGGAATTTCAATGAGCAGTTCTTC.

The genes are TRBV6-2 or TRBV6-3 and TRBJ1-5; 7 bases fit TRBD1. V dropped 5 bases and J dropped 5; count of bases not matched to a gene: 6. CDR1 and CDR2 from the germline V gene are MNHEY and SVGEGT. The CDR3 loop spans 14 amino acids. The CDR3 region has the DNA TGTGCCAGCAGTCGGACAGGAGAATATCAGCCCCAGCATTTT. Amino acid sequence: CASSRTGEYQPQHF.

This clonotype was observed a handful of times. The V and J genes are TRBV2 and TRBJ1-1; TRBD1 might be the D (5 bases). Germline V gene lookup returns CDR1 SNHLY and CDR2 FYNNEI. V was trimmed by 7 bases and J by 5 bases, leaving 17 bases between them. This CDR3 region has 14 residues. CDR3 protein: CASTAVGGRTEAFF. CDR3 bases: TGTGCCAGCACCGCGGTTGGGGGGAGAACTGAAGCTTTCTTT.

The CDR3 here is CASSFVEGSNQYQHF. The CDR3 DNA is TGTGCCAGCAGCTTCGTAGAGGGGAGCAATCAGTACCAGCATTTT. V is TRBV7-2 and J is TRBJ1-5; D may be TRBD1 (5 bases). Trimming pared 3 bases from V and 12 bases from J, leaving 21 bases between. The CDR3 extends over 15 amino acids. Germline V CDR1 and CDR2: SGHTA, FQGNSA.

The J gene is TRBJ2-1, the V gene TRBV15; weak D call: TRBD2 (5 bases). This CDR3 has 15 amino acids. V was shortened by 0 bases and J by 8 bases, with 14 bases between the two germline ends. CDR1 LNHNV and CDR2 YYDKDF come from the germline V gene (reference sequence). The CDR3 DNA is TGTGCCACCAGCAGAGATCGGAACGGGGTGTATGAGCAGTTCTTC. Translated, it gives CATSRDRNGVYEQFF.

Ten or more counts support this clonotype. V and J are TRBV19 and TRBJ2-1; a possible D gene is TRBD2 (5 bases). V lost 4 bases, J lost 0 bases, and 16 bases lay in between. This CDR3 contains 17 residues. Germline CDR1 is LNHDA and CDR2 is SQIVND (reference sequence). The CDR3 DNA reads TGTGCCAGTAGTACCCCCCTGCGGGCCCACTCCTACAATGAGCAGTTCTTC. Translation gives CASSTPLRAHSYNEQFF.

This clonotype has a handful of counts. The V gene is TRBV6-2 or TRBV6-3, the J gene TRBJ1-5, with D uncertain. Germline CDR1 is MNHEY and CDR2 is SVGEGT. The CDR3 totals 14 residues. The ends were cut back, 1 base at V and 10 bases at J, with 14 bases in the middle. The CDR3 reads CASSYYNSEGPQHF. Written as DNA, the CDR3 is TGTGCCAGCAGTTACTATAACTCCGAGGGCCCCCAGCATTTT.